This T cell receptor beta chain emerged from a study of control samples from healthy donors and cancer patients. Profiling relied on immunoSEQ multiplex PCR, and the TCRdb table lists in-frame clones only, not all of them. The profile shows 110,000 or so clones, more than 70% of them singletons. After removal of 1 base from V and 8 bases from J, the junction contained 7 bases not matched to a gene. This CDR3 has 16 amino acids. Per the germline V gene, CDR1 is SGHVS and CDR2 is FNYEAQ. This sequence joins TRBV7-6 and TRBJ2-1, with TRBD1 identical over 11 bases. The receptor was isolated from a man between 50 and 59 years old in good health. The sequencing input was blood. The CDR3 is CASSLVPDRGLDEQFF. As DNA, the CDR3 is TGTGCCAGCAGCTTAGTCCCGGACAGGGGGCTGGATGAGCAGTTCTTC.